This TCR beta chain was found in a study of cytomegalovirus exposure and HLA in healthy donors. Study summary: The same platform used for the roughly 600 first-cohort repertoires was also used for the 120 or so validation repertoires, as a later analysis reported. Overall study results and limits: It was confirmed in vitro that three of the CMV-associated chains were specific for CMV antigens.

The donors were in the approximately 130-subject validation cohort; that cohort was separate from the approximately 700-subject first cohort. The length of the CDR3 is 13 residues. V was pared by 7 bases and J by 3 bases, with 1 base of the junction left unmatched. The V gene's germline CDR1 is SNHLY and CDR2 FYNNEI. The table came from immunoSEQ multiplex PCR; TCRdb's copy has only in-frame clones and leaves some out. This sample yields some 140,000 clones, of which 86% are seen a single time; approximately 2.2% belongs to the top ten. With regard to this clone: Antigen: not known.

This clonotype originated in a human donor in good health. The chain combines TRBV2 with TRBJ2-3, with TRBD2 identical over 10 bases. Sequenced input: PBMCs. The CDR3 sequence: CASILAGTDTQYF. As DNA, the CDR3 is TGTGCCAGCATACTAGCGGGAACAGATACGCAGTATTTT.